This passage covers 2 T cell receptor beta chains from one sample sequenced in a study of shared clonotypes between healthy human individuals. TCRdb keeps only in-frame clones here, not all; method: immunoSEQ multiplex PCR. The data contain millions of clones, over 90% of them seen just once; the ten biggest clones take up 0.39%. The sequencing input was naive CD4+ T cells from PBMCs. Regarding subset: CD45RA+ positively selected. The receptors shown here come from a man aged 18 to 30 in good health. Some clones in this sample may be carry-over from other donors' samples.

This chain uses TRBV5-1 with TRBJ2-1, with D possibly being TRBD2 (6 bases). The CDR3 length is 16 residues. V dropped 0 bases and J dropped 9 bases, with 19 bases sitting between them. The germline CDR1 and CDR2 sequences are SGHRS and YFSETQ. The CDR3 sequence is CASSLEDPTRRGEQFF. The CDR3 DNA is TGCGCCAGCAGCTTGGAAGATCCGACCCGGCGGGGTGAGCAGTTCTTC. The full variable domain, rest sourced from reference TRBV5-1 and TRBJ2-1, is KAGVTQTPRYLIKTRGQQVTLSCSPISGHRSVSWYQQTPGQGLQFLFEYFSETQRNKGNFPGRFSGRQFSNSRSEMNVSTLELGDSALYLCASSLEDPTRRGEQFFGPGTRLTVL.

The sample holds one count of this clone. The chain's CDR3 is CASSSRGGQETQYF. CDR3 in DNA: TGTGCCAGCAGCTCCCGGGGCGGACAAGAGACCCAGTACTTC. The chain combines TRBV5-5 with TRBJ2-5; tentatively, D is TRBD1 or TRBD2 (5 bases each). Deletions cut 3 bases from V and 2 bases from J, with 11 bases between. The CDR3 covers 14 residues. Germline V lookup: CDR1 SGHKS, CDR2 YYEKEE (reference sequence).